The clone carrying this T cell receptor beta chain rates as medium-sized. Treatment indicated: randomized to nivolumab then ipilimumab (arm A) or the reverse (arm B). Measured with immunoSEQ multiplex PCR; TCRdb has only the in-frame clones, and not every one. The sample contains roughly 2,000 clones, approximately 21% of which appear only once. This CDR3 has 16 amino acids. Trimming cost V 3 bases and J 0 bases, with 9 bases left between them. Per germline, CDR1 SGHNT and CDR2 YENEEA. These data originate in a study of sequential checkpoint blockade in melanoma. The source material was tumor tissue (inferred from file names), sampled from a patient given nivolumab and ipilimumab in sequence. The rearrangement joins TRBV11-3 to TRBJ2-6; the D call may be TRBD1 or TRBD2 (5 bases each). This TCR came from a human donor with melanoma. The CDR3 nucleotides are TGTGCCAGCAGCTTGGGGACCTACTCTGGGGCCAACGTCCTGACTTTC. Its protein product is CASSLGTYSGANVLTF.